The rows below give T cell receptor beta chains drawn from one sample of a study of blood T cell repertoires in COVID-19. Measured with immunoSEQ multiplex PCR; TCRdb has only the in-frame clones, and not every one. The profile shows 150,000 to 200,000 clones, around four fifths of them singletons. Sequencing input: PBMCs or T cells enriched from blood (not recorded which). The receptors were gathered from a woman aged 50 to 60 who had recovered from COVID-19. CDR3s include the opening cysteine and the closing phenylalanine or tryptophan. Each record gives: J gene, V gene, CDR3 protein.

TRBJ2-5 TRBV5-1 CASRTSGGDSETQYF
TRBJ1-2 TRBV28 CASRTGGAEDYGYTF
TRBJ1-6 TRBV19 CASSPSSNSPLHF
TRBJ2-5 TRBV27 CASSQETGQETQYF
TRBJ1-6 TRBV5-1 CASSFGLRLPNSPLHF
TRBJ1-2 TRBV7-9 CASSLEVGGYTF
TRBJ1-6 TRBV27 CASSSGGSYNSPLHF
TRBJ2-1 TRBV4-2 CASSQVTSGLDEQFF
TRBJ1-3 TRBV11-2 CASSLGAGDRTGNTIYF
TRBJ2-5 TRBV10-3 CAIAEGLIGSRETQYF
TRBJ2-2 TRBV6-6 CASTPRVGFNTGELFF
TRBJ1-6 TRBV6-5 CASSYVTTGGNSPLHF
TRBJ2-7 TRBV2 CASRMDRSNEQYF
TRBJ2-7 TRBV20-1 CSVSSGYEQYF
TRBJ1-2 TRBV11-2 CASSRGGQGGYTF
TRBJ1-1 TRBV5-1 CASRSQTPSNTEAFF
TRBJ2-6 TRBV6-2/TRBV6-3 CASSIDRAPGANVLTF
TRBJ2-7 TRBV6-5 CASRAGTGTSYEQYF
TRBJ1-5 TRBV7-2 CASSSGYSNQPQHF
TRBJ2-3 TRBV5-1 CASSDGWTGDTQYF